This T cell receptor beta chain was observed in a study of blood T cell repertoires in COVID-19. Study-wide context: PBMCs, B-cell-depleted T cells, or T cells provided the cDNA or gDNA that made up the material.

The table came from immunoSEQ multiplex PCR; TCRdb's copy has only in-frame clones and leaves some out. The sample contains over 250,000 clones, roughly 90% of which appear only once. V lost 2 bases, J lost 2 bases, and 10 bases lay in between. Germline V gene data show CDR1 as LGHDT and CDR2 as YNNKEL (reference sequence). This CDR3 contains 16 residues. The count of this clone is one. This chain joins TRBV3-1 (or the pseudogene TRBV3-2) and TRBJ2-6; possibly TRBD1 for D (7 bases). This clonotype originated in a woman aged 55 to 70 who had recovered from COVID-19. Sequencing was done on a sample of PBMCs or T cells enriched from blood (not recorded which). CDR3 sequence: CASSQLRGAGANVLTF. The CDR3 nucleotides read TGTGCCAGCAGCCAACTCAGGGGGGCTGGGGCCAACGTCCTGACTTTC.